This T cell receptor (beta chain) appears in the sequencing data of a study of cytomegalovirus exposure and HLA in healthy donors. The study's findings and limits: Differences between HLA loci emerged in a later analysis of TCR association rates, with DRB1 most and HLA-C fewest.

The CDR3 length is 15 residues. In germline, CDR1 is ENHRY, CDR2 SYGVKD. V dropped 10 bases and J dropped 2; count of bases not matched to a gene: 9. For this clone: The antigen is unknown.

The primer mix had 60 Vbeta and 13 Jbeta primers. The method was immunoSEQ multiplex PCR; TCRdb's version includes in-frame clones alone and lacks a portion of them. The data hold around 120,000 clones, with 80% to 85% observed a single time. The J gene is TRBJ2-3, the V gene TRBV10-3; 10 positions match TRBD2. The clonotype was recovered from a human donor in good health. Sequencing was done on a sample of PBMCs. In DNA form, the CDR3 reads TGTGCCACCGACCAAGCGGGGGGGTCCACAGATACGCAGTATTTT. This translates into CATDQAGGSTDTQYF.